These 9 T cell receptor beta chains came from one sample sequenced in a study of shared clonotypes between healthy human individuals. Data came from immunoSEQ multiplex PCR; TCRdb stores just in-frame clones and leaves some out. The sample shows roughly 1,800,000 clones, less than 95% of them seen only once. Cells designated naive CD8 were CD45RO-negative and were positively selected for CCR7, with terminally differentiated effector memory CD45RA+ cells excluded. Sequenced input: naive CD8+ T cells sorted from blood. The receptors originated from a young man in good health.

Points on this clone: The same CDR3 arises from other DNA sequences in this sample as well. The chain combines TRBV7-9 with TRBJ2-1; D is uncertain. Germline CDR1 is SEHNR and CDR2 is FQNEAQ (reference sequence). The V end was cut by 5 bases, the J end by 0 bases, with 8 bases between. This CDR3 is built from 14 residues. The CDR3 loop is CASSPGSSYNEQFF. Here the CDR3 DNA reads TGTGCCAGCAGCCCGGGTTCCTCCTACAATGAGCAGTTCTTC.

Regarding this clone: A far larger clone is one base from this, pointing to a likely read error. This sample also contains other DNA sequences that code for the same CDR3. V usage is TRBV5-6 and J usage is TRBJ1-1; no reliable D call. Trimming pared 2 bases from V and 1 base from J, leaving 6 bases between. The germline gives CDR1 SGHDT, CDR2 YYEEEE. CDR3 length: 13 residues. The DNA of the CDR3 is TGTGCCAGCAGCTTAGGTGGGAACACTGAAGCTTTCTTT. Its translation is CASSLGGNTEAFF.

The CDR3 spells CASSPPEGEQYF. CDR3 sequence (DNA): TGTGCCAGCAGCCCCCCGGAGGGGGAGCAGTACTTC. The chain uses TRBV7-8 and TRBJ2-7; tentatively, D is TRBD2 (6 bases). The V end was cut by 5 bases, the J end by 7 bases, with 12 bases between. The CDR3 is made up of 12 amino acids. Germline CDR1 is SGHVS and CDR2 is FQNEAQ.

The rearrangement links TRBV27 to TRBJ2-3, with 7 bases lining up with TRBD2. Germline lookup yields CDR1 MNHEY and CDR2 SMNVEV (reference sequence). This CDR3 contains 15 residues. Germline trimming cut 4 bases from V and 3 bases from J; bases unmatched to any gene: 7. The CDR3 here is CASSWGAGLTDTQYF. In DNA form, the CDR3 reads TGTGCCAGCAGTTGGGGAGCGGGATTAACAGATACGCAGTATTTT.

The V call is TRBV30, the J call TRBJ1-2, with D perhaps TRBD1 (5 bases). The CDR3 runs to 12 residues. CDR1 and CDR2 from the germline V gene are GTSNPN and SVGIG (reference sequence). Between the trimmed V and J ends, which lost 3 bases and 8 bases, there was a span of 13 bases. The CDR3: CAWSWGEGGYTF. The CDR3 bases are TGTGCCTGGAGCTGGGGGGAAGGAGGCTACACCTTC.

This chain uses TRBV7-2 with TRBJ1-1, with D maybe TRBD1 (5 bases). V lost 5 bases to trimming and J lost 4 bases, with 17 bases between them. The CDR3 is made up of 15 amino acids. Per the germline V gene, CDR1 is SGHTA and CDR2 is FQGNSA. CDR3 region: CASSVSSGWITEAFF. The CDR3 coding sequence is TGTGCCAGCAGCGTAAGCTCAGGGTGGATCACTGAAGCTTTCTTT. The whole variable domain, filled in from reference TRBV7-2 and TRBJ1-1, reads GAGVSQSPSNKVTEKGKDVELRCDPISGHTALYWYRQSLGQGLEFLIYFQGNSAPDKSGLPSDRFSAERTGGSVSTLTIQRTQQEDSAVYLCASSVSSGWITEAFFGQGTRLTVV.

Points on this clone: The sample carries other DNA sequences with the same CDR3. The CDR3 region has the DNA TGTGCCAGCAGTTTAGCACAGGGCTACGAGCAGTACTTC. Protein product: CASSLAQGYEQYF. This chain links TRBV27 with TRBJ2-7, with D perhaps matching TRBD1 (6 bases). CDR3 size: 13 residues. Germline CDR1 is MNHEY and CDR2 is SMNVEV (reference sequence). V dropped 2 bases and J dropped 3 bases, with 8 bases sitting between them.

In DNA form, the CDR3 reads TGTGCCAGCAGCTCCGGGACAGGTGGGAAATTTTATGGCTACACCTTC. This codes for CASSSGTGGKFYGYTF. The chain uses TRBV27 and TRBJ1-2; 8 bases line up with TRBD1. J lost 5 bases, V lost 6 bases, and 14 bases had no gene match. There are 16 residues in the CDR3. Germline lookup yields CDR1 MNHEY and CDR2 SMNVEV (reference sequence).

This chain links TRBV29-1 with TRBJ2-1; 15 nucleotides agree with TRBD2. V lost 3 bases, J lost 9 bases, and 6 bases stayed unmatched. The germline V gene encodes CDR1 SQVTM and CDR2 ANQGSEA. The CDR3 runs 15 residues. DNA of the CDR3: TGCAGCGTTGACGGACTAGCGGGAGGGCCAGGTGAGCAGTTCTTC. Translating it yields CSVDGLAGGPGEQFF.